The 5 T cell receptor beta chains listed next were all sequenced from one sample in a study of cytomegalovirus exposure and HLA in healthy donors. PCR used 60 Vbeta primers and 13 Jbeta primers. The method was immunoSEQ multiplex PCR; TCRdb's version includes in-frame clones alone and lacks a portion of them. The table records 90,000 to 100,000 clones, more than 60% of them present only once. The sequenced material came from PBMCs. These receptors were taken from a middle-aged man in good health and CMV-seronegative.

The chain employs TRBV28 and TRBJ1-4; D is unclear. CDR1 is MDHEN and CDR2 is SYDVKM in the germline V gene. Trimming removed 7 bases at V and 3 bases at J, with 9 bases between. The CDR3 has 13 residues. CDR3 sequence: CASTPGPNEKLFF. Written as DNA, the CDR3 is TGTGCCAGCACACCAGGTCCTAATGAAAAACTGTTTTTT.

V usage is TRBV4-1 and J usage is TRBJ2-7; tentative D call: TRBD1 (5 bases). Trimming left V 1 base short and J 4 bases short, with 17 bases between. Germline lookup yields CDR1 MGHRA and CDR2 YSYEKL. The CDR3 spans 16 residues. The chain's CDR3 is CASSQGIAGKGYEQYF. Written as DNA, the CDR3 is TGCGCCAGCAGCCAAGGTATCGCAGGGAAGGGGTACGAGCAGTACTTC.

This clone was counted once. V is TRBV4-1 and J is TRBJ2-2; TRBD2 matches 9 bases. Germline CDR1 is MGHRA and CDR2 is YSYEKL. The CDR3 has 15 residues. The ends lost 2 bases at V and 6 bases at J; junction bases unmatched: 4. This chain's CDR3 is CASSQPGLASGELFF. DNA of the CDR3: TGCGCCAGCAGCCAACCGGGACTAGCTTCCGGGGAGCTGTTTTTT.

This clone was seen more than once but under ten times. The V and J genes are TRBV7-9 and TRBJ1-1; TRBD1 is a possible D gene (6 bases). The CDR3 is made up of 14 amino acids. Germline CDR1 SEHNR, CDR2 FQNEAQ (reference sequence). Trimming took 4 bases from V and 3 from J, leaving 12 bases between them. The CDR3 sequence: CASSYRTADTEAFF. The CDR3 DNA follows: TGTGCCAGCAGCTATCGGACAGCCGACACTGAAGCTTTCTTT. Supplemented by reference TRBV7-9 and TRBJ1-1, the full variable domain reads DTGVSQNPRHKITKRGQNVTFRCDPISEHNRLYWYRQTLGQGPEFLTYFQNEAQLEKSRLLSDRFSAERPKGSFSTLEIQRTEQGDSAMYLCASSYRTADTEAFFGQGTRLTVV.

Points on this clone: Other DNA sequences of this sample code for an identical CDR3. CDR3 DNA sequence: TGTGCCAGCAGTCCTGGGACAGGGGGCTACGAGCAGTACTTC. Its translation: CASSPGTGGYEQYF. V is TRBV27 and J is TRBJ2-7; the match to TRBD1 covers 11 bases. The CDR3 consists of 14 residues. J gave up 3 bases and V 5 bases, and 3 bases lay outside the gene matches. The germline V gene has CDR1 MNHEY and CDR2 SMNVEV (reference sequence).